One sample yielded the 29 T cell receptor beta chains listed below, sequenced in a study of T cells in Graves' hyperthyroidism and ophthalmopathy. RNA transcripts gave rise to amplified TCR beta CDR3 regions. Primed by the HTBI set, a first-round RT-PCR was run on the TCR CDR3. One entry per CDR3 protein results from TCRdb running MiXCR on the multiplex PCR reads. The repertoire holds about 340,000 distinct CDR3 sequences, roughly 18% seen once, with 49% in the top ten. The specimen was blood. These receptors all stem from a woman between 45 and 60 years old with Graves' hyperthyroidism.

This clonotype appeared many times. V usage is TRBV6-1 and J usage is TRBJ2-5, with D unresolved. The CDR3 sequence is 14 residues long. The V end was cut by 6 bases, the J end by 1 base, with 12 bases between. Germline V gives CDR1 MNHNS, CDR2 SASEGT. The CDR3 region is CASSHGWGQETQYF. The CDR3 nucleotides are TGTGCCAGCAGCCACGGTTGGGGCCAAGAGACCCAGTACTTC.

The chain carries TRBV19 and TRBJ2-7; 9 bases map to TRBD2. The germline V gene has CDR1 LNHDA and CDR2 SQIVND (reference sequence). Trimming at V came to 3 bases and at J to 1 base, leaving 4 bases not matched to a gene. This CDR3 spans 15 amino acids. The DNA of the CDR3 is TGTGCCAGTAGTATCGACGCGGGAGGGTCCTACGAGCAGTACTTC. This sequence encodes CASSIDAGGSYEQYF.

The gene calls are TRBV29-1 and TRBJ2-5; D is possibly TRBD2 (6 bases). The CDR3 consists of 13 residues. The V gene's germline CDR1 is SQVTM and CDR2 ANQGSEA. Trimming removed 3 bases at V and 5 bases at J, with 13 bases between. As DNA, the CDR3 is TGCAGCGTTGACTCGGGAGACGTGGAGACCCAGTACTTC. Protein sequence: CSVDSGDVETQYF.

The chain couples TRBV20-1 to TRBJ1-2; TRBD1 aligns across 7 bases. The CDR3 sequence is 15 residues long. V was clipped by 6 bases and J by 4 bases; unmatched bases: 14. CDR1 and CDR2 (germline): DFQATT, SNEGSKA (reference sequence). The DNA of the CDR3 is TGCAGTGCCATCGATTTAGACAGGGAAGCCTATGGCTACACCTTC. This encodes CSAIDLDREAYGYTF.

This clonotype was found many times. This chain links TRBV5-1 with TRBJ2-1; D remains ambiguous. The V end was cut by 6 bases, the J end by 4 bases, with 8 bases between. The CDR3 extends over 12 amino acids. Germline V gene lookup returns CDR1 SGHRS and CDR2 YFSETQ. CDR3 DNA: TGCGCCAGCACCAACGGGTACAATGAGCAGTTCTTC. Protein: CASTNGYNEQFF.

This clonotype was recorded many times. The chain carries TRBV11-2 and TRBJ2-1, with TRBD2 as a possible D gene (7 bases). Trimming pared 5 bases from V and 5 bases from J, leaving 16 bases between. CDR1 is SGHAT, CDR2 FQNNGV, per germline. The CDR3 runs 15 residues. The CDR3 sequence: CASSPRGGRNNEQFF. CDR3 nucleotides: TGTGCCAGCAGCCCGAGGGGGGGCCGTAACAATGAGCAGTTCTTC.

The chain employs TRBV20-1 and TRBJ1-2; D unresolved. The germline V and J ends were trimmed by 5 bases and 4 bases, with 17 bases remaining between them. The CDR3 has 14 amino acids. The germline CDR1 and CDR2 sequences are DFQATT and SNEGSKA (reference sequence). In DNA form, the CDR3 reads TGCAGTGCTCCCTCGGGTTGGGATGGCTATGGCTACACCTTC. Translated: CSAPSGWDGYGYTF.

In its sample, this clonotype was seen a few times. The chain combines TRBV20-1 with TRBJ2-3; D not certain. The germline V gene has CDR1 DFQATT and CDR2 SNEGSKA (reference sequence). V was cut by 3 bases and J by 2 bases, with 9 bases left in between. This CDR3 region has 13 residues. Here the CDR3 DNA reads TGCAGTGCTAGCCAAGCGTTCACAGATACGCAGTATTTT. Its protein product is CSASQAFTDTQYF.

This clonotype has a handful of counts. The V and J genes are TRBV7-2 and TRBJ2-3, with a weak D call TRBD2 (7 bases). This CDR3 is built from 16 residues. Germline V gene lookup returns CDR1 SGHTA and CDR2 FQGNSA. Trimming took off 3 bases at V and 5 bases at J, with 18 bases between the two ends. The CDR3 DNA is TGTGCCAGCAGCTTGGGCTGGGGGGGGGGCGTAGATACGCAGTATTTT. It yields the protein CASSLGWGGGVDTQYF. Drawing the rest from reference TRBV7-2 and TRBJ2-3, the complete variable domain is GAGVSQSPSNKVTEKGKDVELRCDPISGHTALYWYRQSLGQGLEFLIYFQGNSAPDKSGLPSDRFSAERTGGSVSTLTIQRTQQEDSAVYLCASSLGWGGGVDTQYFGPGTRLTVL.

The chain recombines TRBV28 with TRBJ2-7; D call uncertain. The CDR3 runs to 14 residues. Trimming removed 3 bases from V and 3 bases from J, with 12 bases in between. The germline V gene has CDR1 MDHEN and CDR2 SYDVKM. CDR3 residues: CASSFGINHYEQYF. In nucleotides, the CDR3 is TGTGCCAGCAGTTTTGGGATCAACCACTACGAGCAGTACTTC.

The chain uses TRBV12-3 or TRBV12-4 and TRBJ2-1; 8 positions agree with TRBD2. The trim removed 6 bases at V and 9 bases at J, leaving 13 bases unmatched. The CDR3 length is 15 residues. Here the CDR3 reads CASSPLKAGVPEQFF. CDR3 coding DNA: TGTGCCAGCAGCCCATTAAAAGCGGGAGTTCCTGAGCAGTTCTTC.

The J gene is TRBJ2-4, the V gene TRBV2; 8 bases agree with TRBD1. Trimming took 4 bases from V and 5 from J; bases not matched to a gene: 7. Germline V gives CDR1 SNHLY, CDR2 FYNNEI. The CDR3 runs to 15 residues. The CDR3 coding sequence is TGTGCCAGCAGTGGATGGACAGGGATTGAAAACATTCAGTACTTC. It specifies CASSGWTGIENIQYF.

This clonotype occurred many times. This chain joins TRBV2 and TRBJ1-1; TRBD1 might be the D (5 bases). V was clipped by 6 bases and J by 1 base, with 9 bases between them. CDR1 SNHLY and CDR2 FYNNEI come from the germline V gene. The CDR3 spans 13 residues. DNA for the CDR3: TGTGCCAGCAGAGCCGGGACGAACACTGAAGCTTTCTTT. Encoded protein: CASRAGTNTEAFF.

A remark on this clonotype: At one end the junction does not follow the germline gene, possibly because of a read error. The V call is TRBV5-1, the J call TRBJ2-3; a weak D match, TRBD2 (5 bases). This CDR3 is 13 amino acids long. Germline V gene sequence: CDR1 SGHRS, CDR2 YFSETQ. The CDR3 DNA reads as TGTGCCAGCAGAGTAGCGACAACAGATACGCAGTATTTT. This translates into CASRVATTDTQYF.

This clonotype showed up many times. V usage is TRBV2 and J usage is TRBJ2-7, with 7 bases matching TRBD2. V trimming: 5 bases; J trimming: 0 bases; junction bases outside the gene matches: 7. CDR3 size: 15 residues. CDR1 and CDR2 (germline): SNHLY, FYNNEI. This CDR3 reads CASSRLAGVSYEQYF. DNA for the CDR3: TGTGCCAGCAGTCGACTGGCGGGAGTCTCCTACGAGCAGTACTTC.

Regarding this clonotype: Given a much more abundant clone one base away, this may be a read error. The rearrangement joins TRBV3-1 to TRBJ2-3; no firm D call. The V gene lost 0 bases and the J gene lost 3 bases, with 10 bases spanning the gap. Germline assignment: CDR1 LGHDT and CDR2 YNNKEL (reference sequence). The CDR3 consists of 15 residues. CDR3 protein: CASSQDGPRTDTQYF. Here the CDR3 DNA reads TGTGCCAGCAGCCAAGACGGACCCAGGACAGATACGCAGTATTTT.

This clonotype was seen many times. The chain employs TRBV11-2 and TRBJ2-5; 7 bases line up with TRBD2. Germline values: CDR1 SGHAT, CDR2 FQNNGV. V lost 0 bases to trimming and J lost 5 bases; unmatched junction nucleotides: 9. The length of the CDR3 is 16 residues. CDR3 residues: CASSLDYLEGGETQYF. DNA of the CDR3: TGTGCCAGCAGCTTAGATTACCTTGAGGGAGGGGAGACCCAGTACTTC.

The chain recombines TRBV20-1 with TRBJ2-7; 7 nucleotides match TRBD1. The junction had 5 bases not matched to a gene; V was cut back by 6 bases and J by 0 bases. Germline V gene sequence: CDR1 DFQATT, CDR2 SNEGSKA (reference sequence). This CDR3 has 13 amino acids. The CDR3 loop is CSAGGQVSYEQYF. Written as DNA, the CDR3 is TGCAGTGCCGGAGGACAGGTCTCCTACGAGCAGTACTTC.

This clonotype turned up a few times. The rearrangement links TRBV6-5 to TRBJ2-7; 9 nucleotides line up with TRBD2. Germline values: CDR1 MNHEY, CDR2 SVGAGI. J was trimmed by 4 bases and V by 2 bases; bases with no gene match: 6. This CDR3 contains 15 residues. CDR3 DNA: TGTGCCAGCAGTTACGGGCTAGCGGGGAATTACGAGCAGTACTTC. This gives the protein CASSYGLAGNYEQYF.

The chain is built from TRBV19 and TRBJ1-1; the D gene is possibly TRBD1 (6 bases). CDR3 size: 13 residues. Germline CDR1 LNHDA, CDR2 SQIVND (reference sequence). V gave up 6 bases and J gave up 5 bases, with 13 bases separating them. The CDR3 DNA follows: TGTGCCAGTAGGCAGGGGCAAGGAACTGAAGCTTTCTTT. This gives the protein CASRQGQGTEAFF.

This clonotype has more than one count but fewer than ten. The V and J genes are TRBV12-3 or TRBV12-4 and TRBJ2-1; D gene uncertain. V shed 2 bases and J shed 10 bases, with 9 bases lying between them. CDR3 size: 12 residues. CDR3 sequence (DNA): TGTGCCAGCAGTTTATATAATGGGGAGCAGTTCTTC. This sequence encodes CASSLYNGEQFF.

This clonotype was recorded many times. The CDR3 spells CASSLVQGTGTEAFF. The CDR3 DNA follows: TGTGCCAGCAGCTTAGTCCAAGGGACAGGAACTGAAGCTTTCTTT. The chain recombines TRBV7-9 with TRBJ1-1, with 8 bases fitting TRBD1. Trimming at V came to 1 base and at J to 5 bases, leaving 6 bases not matched to a gene. Germline CDR1 is SEHNR and CDR2 is FQNEAQ (reference sequence). This CDR3 spans 15 amino acids.

This clonotype occurred a few times. The junction differs from germline at one of its ends, possibly a read error. The V call is TRBV5-1, the J call TRBJ1-4; D gene ambiguous. The CDR3 totals 16 residues. From germline, CDR1 is SGHRS and CDR2 YFSETQ. CDR3 in amino acids: CASSLGRSATNEELFF. The CDR3 nucleotides are TGCGCCAGCAGCTTGGGCAGGTCGGCAACTAATGAAGAACTGTTTTTT.

In this sample, this clonotype turned up many times. The J gene is TRBJ2-7, the V gene TRBV3-1; no definite D call. The CDR3 totals 12 residues. Per germline, CDR1 LGHDT and CDR2 YNNKEL (reference sequence). Trimming took 1 base from V and 9 from J, leaving 10 bases between them. CDR3 amino acids: CASSQGEDAQYF. The DNA for the CDR3 is TGTGCCAGCAGCCAAGGTGAAGATGCGCAGTACTTC.

This clonotype was detected many times. The CDR3: CASSSSGVRTEAFF. The CDR3 DNA follows: TGTGCCAGCAGCTCCTCGGGGGTGAGGACTGAAGCTTTCTTT. The chain carries TRBV7-8 and TRBJ1-1; perhaps TRBD1 as D (5 bases). CDR1 and CDR2 from the germline V gene are SGHVS and FQNEAQ. There are 14 residues in the CDR3. Trimming left V 4 bases short and J 5 bases short, with 14 bases between.

The chain employs TRBV3-1 and TRBJ1-6; TRBD1 might be the D (5 bases). Trimming took 4 bases from V and 4 from J, leaving 8 bases between them. The germline V gene has CDR1 LGHDT and CDR2 YNNKEL (reference sequence). The CDR3 covers 14 residues. The CDR3 DNA reads as TGTGCCAGCAGCCCGCGACAGTATAATTCACCCCTCCACTTT. It specifies CASSPRQYNSPLHF.

A few counts support this clonotype. The rearrangement joins TRBV14 to TRBJ2-7; D is uncertain. Germline loops: CDR1 SGHDN, CDR2 FVKESK. CDR3 size: 11 residues. Trimming removed 1 base from V and 7 bases from J, with 5 bases in between. The CDR3 DNA follows: TGTGCCAGCAGCCAAGGGTTAGAGCAGTACTTC. As protein: CASSQGLEQYF.

This clonotype turned up a few times. This chain links TRBV24-1 with TRBJ2-1; no reliable D call. Trimming pared 4 bases from V and 9 bases from J, leaving 12 bases between. Germline V gene data show CDR1 as KGHDR and CDR2 as SFDVKD. The CDR3 is 13 residues long. The CDR3 reads CATSESDGPEQFF. The DNA of the CDR3 is TGTGCCACCAGTGAGAGCGACGGTCCTGAGCAGTTCTTC.

This clonotype has more than one count but fewer than ten. The chain has TRBV5-5 and TRBJ2-7, with D maybe TRBD2 (5 bases). Germline CDR1 and CDR2: SGHKS and YYEKEE (reference sequence). V was clipped by 1 base and J by 6 bases, with 14 bases between them. The CDR3 is 14 amino acids. In DNA, the CDR3 is TGTGCCAGCAGCTTGAGCCTAGCTCCCCCCGAGCAGTACTTC. Its protein is CASSLSLAPPEQYF.